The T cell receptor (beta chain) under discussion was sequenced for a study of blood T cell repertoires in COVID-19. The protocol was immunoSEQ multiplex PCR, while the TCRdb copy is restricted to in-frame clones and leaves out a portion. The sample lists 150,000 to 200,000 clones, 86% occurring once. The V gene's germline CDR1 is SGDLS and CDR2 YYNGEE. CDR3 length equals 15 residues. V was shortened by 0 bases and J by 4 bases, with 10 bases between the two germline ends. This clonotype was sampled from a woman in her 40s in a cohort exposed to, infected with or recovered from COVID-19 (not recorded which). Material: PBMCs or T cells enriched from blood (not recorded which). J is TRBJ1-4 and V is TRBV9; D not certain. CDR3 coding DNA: TGTGCCAGCAGCGTAGGGGAGACTGATAATGAAAAACTGTTTTTT. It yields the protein CASSVGETDNEKLFF.